This entry describes one T cell receptor beta chain. It was with a sample-barcoded 5' primer and a J-beta primer mix that a second PCR of about 6 to 12 cycles was run. Carrying 12 random nucleotides, a template-switch adaptor labeled each individual cDNA molecule. Sequencing yielded, for each sample, at least 3 million paired-end reads carrying CDR3. A single record per CDR3 protein comes from TCRdb applying MiXCR to the 5' RACE reads. Among about 1.7 million distinct CDR3 sequences listed, 25% to 30% were seen once. The germline V and J ends were trimmed by 6 bases and 2 bases, with 14 bases remaining between them. The CDR3 runs 15 residues. Germline V gene lookup returns CDR1 MDHEN and CDR2 SYDVKM. At least 7 million PBMCs were isolated per sample. Total RNA amounts of at least 5 micrograms were extracted per sample. The data are from a study of blood T cells in healthy people across ages.

This receptor was taken from a woman in her 30s in good health. V is TRBV28 and J is TRBJ2-4; a possible D gene is TRBD1 (6 bases). The specimen sequenced was blood. The CDR3 region has the DNA TGTGCCAGCAGCGGCAGGGGCAGTTCCAAAAACATTCAGTACTTC. Its protein product is CASSGRGSSKNIQYF.